This T cell receptor (beta chain) is drawn from a study of blood T cell repertoires in COVID-19. Study-level background: Researchers got acute and convalescent COVID-19 samples from the United States, Italy and Spain.

Original data processing: Counts of nucleated cells, estimated from reference gene primer amplification, were obtained. Clones were sequenced by immunoSEQ multiplex PCR, and TCRdb holds only the in-frame ones, with some missing. V and J calls and clone size are those listed in that table; D and trimming were worked out from the DNA. This sample has tens of thousands of clones, with roughly 87% found just once. The germline V gene has CDR1 SGHTA and CDR2 FQGNSA. CDR3 length: 19 amino acids. J was trimmed by 0 bases and V by 5 bases; bases with no gene match: 12. The sequenced sample was peripheral blood. The origin of this receptor is an elderly man with acute or convalescent COVID-19. The chain combines TRBV7-2 with TRBJ2-3, with 12 bases lining up with TRBD2. The CDR3 DNA reads as TGTGCCAGCAGCCTGGGACTAGCGGGTTTCCTTTGGAGCACAGATACGCAGTATTTT. It encodes CASSLGLAGFLWSTDTQYF.